The rows below give T cell receptor beta chains drawn from one sample of a study of blood T cell repertoires in COVID-19. Measured with immunoSEQ multiplex PCR; TCRdb has only the in-frame clones, and not every one. The sample lists more than 85,000 clones, approximately 70% occurring once. The sample taken for sequencing was peripheral blood. Source of these receptors: a woman aged 55-70 years with acute or convalescent COVID-19. Each CDR3 is given without its conserved first and last residue. Each record gives: J gene, V gene, CDR3 protein.

TRBJ1-1 TRBV30 AWDRDGTEAF
TRBJ1-2 TRBV7-2 ASSSPKPTGGYGYT
TRBJ2-2 TRBV18 ASSFRVQEGTGELF
TRBJ2-5 TRBV7-9 ASSLAQYVGATQY
TRBJ1-1 TRBV6-2/TRBV6-3 ASSLANTEAF
TRBJ1-6 TRBV10-3 AISQENSPLH
TRBJ1-1 TRBV10-2 ASIKTDMNTEAF
TRBJ2-3 TRBV27 ASRPLTGVSSDTQY
TRBJ1-6 TRBV7-9 ASSQSDSPLH
TRBJ1-6 TRBV4-2 ASSQDLGQGVSYNSPLH
TRBJ1-1 TRBV12-3/TRBV12-4 ASTPQGVAGAF
TRBJ1-2 TRBV3-1/TRBV3-2 ASTRAGALNYGYT
TRBJ2-7 TRBV13 ASSRAGLSSYEQY
TRBJ1-2 TRBV29-1 SVSQRQGYGYT
TRBJ1-5 TRBV4-2 ASSLSTSGTGVGNQPQH
TRBJ2-1 TRBV11-3 ASSISGGASNEQF
TRBJ2-2 TRBV19 ASKTGAYANTGELF
TRBJ2-1 TRBV18 ASSPTSYEQF
TRBJ2-2 TRBV28 ASSPLQGGKTGELF
TRBJ2-1 TRBV7-2 ASSQAGEQF
TRBJ1-4 TRBV25-1 ASSLTENRGEKLF
TRBJ2-3 TRBV30 AWNPEATTDTQY
TRBJ1-1 TRBV7-3 ASSLATGPGTEAF